This TCR beta chain appears in the sequencing data of a study of blood T cell repertoires in COVID-19. There are 13 residues in the CDR3. Trimming removed 5 bases at V and 8 bases at J, with 15 bases between. Germline-derived CDR1 and CDR2 are SEHNR and FQNEAQ (reference sequence). Produced via immunoSEQ multiplex PCR; TCRdb's table is partial and in-frame only. The repertoire holds over 55,000 clones, around nine tenths seen once, with 19% in the top ten. Sequencing was carried out using peripheral blood. The V gene is TRBV7-9, the J gene TRBJ1-2; possible D gene TRBD1, 5 bases. This TCR derives from a woman at least 80 years old with acute or convalescent COVID-19. The CDR3 nucleotides read TGTGCCAGCAGCCTAACAGGTTCCCACGGCTACACCTTC. This translates into CASSLTGSHGYTF.